This T cell receptor (beta chain) was sequenced in a study of T cell responses to AZD1222 COVID-19 vaccine. Overall study: Pooling of second doses given at about 4 or about 12 weeks was done. General study points: Researchers took repertoire samples only after the peak T cell response had come. Donor demographics were predominantly white British with a female majority; clonal diversity may be underestimated.

V lost 1 base to trimming and J lost 2 bases, with 8 bases between them. The CDR3 spans 14 residues. The germline V gene has CDR1 SNHLY and CDR2 FYNNEI. TCRdb's copy holds only in-frame clones and misses some; the assay was immunoSEQ multiplex PCR. The sample consists of 130,000 to 150,000 clones, about nine tenths of them appearing once. As concerns this clone: Its antigen is unidentified.

The TCR comes from an adult in good health. Specimen: peripheral blood, collected on day 0 of AZD1222 vaccination. The genes are TRBV2 and TRBJ2-5; D unclear. The chain's CDR3 is CASSEDRWQETQYF. Here the CDR3 DNA reads TGTGCCAGCAGTGAAGATCGTTGGCAAGAGACCCAGTACTTC.